One sample yielded the 9 T cell receptor beta chains listed below, sequenced in a study of T cell repertoires and HLA-DP antigens (dated by TCRdb to the late 2010s). No antigen has been identified for these receptors. The method was the immunoSEQ multiplex PCR assay. TCRdb carries this immuneACCESS record with in-frame sequences only. Its versions omit some clonotypes, under half of them owing to an unresolved V gene in the studies checked, with the rest unexplained. Present in this sample are about 89,000 clones, around nine tenths of which were seen just once. The ten largest account for 1.7% of the sample. The source material was CD4+ T cells from PBMCs. These receptors came from a man in his forties or fifties in good health and CMV-seronegative.

This rearrangement joins TRBV7-2 to TRBJ2-5; TRBD2 is a possible D gene (6 bases). CDR3 length: 15 amino acids. CDR1 SGHTA and CDR2 FQGNSA come from the germline V gene. V dropped 1 base and J dropped 1 base, with 10 bases sitting between them. In DNA, the CDR3 is TGTGCCAGCAGCTTAGGAGGCGGGGCCCAAGAGACCCAGTACTTC. It translates to CASSLGGGAQETQYF.

V usage is TRBV6-6 and J usage is TRBJ1-5; D is possibly TRBD1 (6 bases). Per germline, CDR1 MNHNY and CDR2 SVGAGI (reference sequence). V was pared by 8 bases and J by 4 bases, with 15 bases between. The CDR3 runs to 14 residues. For the CDR3, the DNA is TGTGCCAGCCGTAGGGGGTATGGTAATCAGCCCCAGCATTTT. It codes for CASRRGYGNQPQHF.

CDR3 in DNA: TGCAGCGTTGAAGTTCCCCGCGGACTAGCGGGAAGGAACACCGGGGAGCTGTTTTTT. Its translation is CSVEVPRGLAGRNTGELFF. V usage is TRBV29-1 and J usage is TRBJ2-2; 12 bases fit TRBD2. This CDR3 contains 19 residues. Trimming at V came to 1 base and at J to 1 base, leaving 10 bases not matched to a gene. The germline CDR1 and CDR2 sequences are SQVTM and ANQGSEA.

The J gene is TRBJ2-2, the V gene TRBV15; D is perhaps TRBD2 (7 bases). This CDR3 spans 15 amino acids. Germline assignment: CDR1 LNHNV and CDR2 YYDKDF (reference sequence). Trimming shortened V by 3 bases and J by 5 bases, and 13 bases separated the two germline ends. The DNA of the CDR3 is TGTGCCACCAGCAGTTACAGGGAGGGGACCGGGGAGCTGTTTTTT. Protein product: CATSSYREGTGELFF.

This clone has only a few counts. The chain recombines TRBV25-1 with TRBJ1-3; D ambiguous. This CDR3 contains 15 residues. Germline-derived CDR1 and CDR2 are MGHDK and SYGVNS. The V end lost 2 bases, the J end lost 3 bases, and 11 bases lay between the germline ends. As DNA, the CDR3 is TGTGCCAGCAGTGAAGGGCAGGTCGGTGGAAACACCATATATTTT. Residues: CASSEGQVGGNTIYF.

V is TRBV7-2 and J is TRBJ1-1; no definite D call. From germline, CDR1 is SGHTA and CDR2 FQGNSA. CDR3 size: 13 residues. V lost 2 bases and J lost 1, with 5 bases in between. As DNA, the CDR3 is TGTGCCAGCAGCTTAAAGCGGAACACTGAAGCTTTCTTT. It encodes CASSLKRNTEAFF.

This chain uses TRBV15 with TRBJ2-3; D possibly corresponds to TRBD2 (6 bases). In germline, CDR1 is LNHNV, CDR2 YYDKDF (reference sequence). Trimming stripped 3 bases from V and 4 bases from J, with 11 bases between. The CDR3 contains 14 residues. The CDR3 is CATSRTPGADTQYF. Here the CDR3 DNA reads TGTGCCACCAGCAGGACACCGGGAGCAGATACGCAGTATTTT. Filled out from reference TRBV15 and TRBJ2-3, the complete variable domain reads DAMVIQNPRYQVTQFGKPVTLSCSQTLNHNVMYWYQQKSSQAPKLLFHYYDKDFNNEADTPDNFQSRRPNTSFCFLDIRSPGLGDTAMYLCATSRTPGADTQYFGPGTRLTVL.

This clone has only one observation. The genes are TRBV15 and TRBJ2-1; 8 bases align to TRBD2. V lost 5 bases to trimming and J lost 7 bases; unmatched junction nucleotides: 10. Germline V gene lookup returns CDR1 LNHNV and CDR2 YYDKDF (reference sequence). The CDR3 is 15 amino acids. The CDR3, as DNA: TGTGCCACCAGCGCCTTGAGCGGGAGAAAGAATGAGCAGTTCTTC. This sequence encodes CATSALSGRKNEQFF.

The chain recombines TRBV7-9 with TRBJ2-1, with unresolved D. CDR1 and CDR2 (germline): SEHNR, FQNEAQ (reference sequence). The CDR3 extends over 14 amino acids. Trimming cost V 3 bases and J 4 bases, with 10 bases left between them. The CDR3 coding sequence is TGTGCCAGCAGCTTGTTAGGCAAATACAATGAGCAGTTCTTC. Its protein product is CASSLLGKYNEQFF.